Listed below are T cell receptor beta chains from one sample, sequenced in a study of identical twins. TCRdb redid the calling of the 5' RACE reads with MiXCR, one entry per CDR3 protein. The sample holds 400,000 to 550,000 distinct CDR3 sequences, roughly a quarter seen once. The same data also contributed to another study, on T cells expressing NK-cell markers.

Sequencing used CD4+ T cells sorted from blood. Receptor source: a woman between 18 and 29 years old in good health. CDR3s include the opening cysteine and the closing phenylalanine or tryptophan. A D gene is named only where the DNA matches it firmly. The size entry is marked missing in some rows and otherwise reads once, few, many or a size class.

CDR3 protein: CASSLGGGENQPQHF
CDR3 DNA: TGTGCCAGCAGTTTAGGTGGGGGAGAAAATCAGCCCCAGCATTTT
clone size: NA
V gene: TRBV12-3/TRBV12-4
J gene: TRBJ1-5
D gene: NA

CDR3 protein: CASSPPRANTGELFF
CDR3 DNA: TGTGCCAGCAGTCCTCCTAGGGCAAATACCGGGGAGCTGTTTTTT
clone size: few
V gene: TRBV28
J gene: TRBJ2-2
D gene: NA

CDR3 protein: CASSPSGGDHNEQFF
CDR3 DNA: TGTGCCAGCAGCCCAAGCGGGGGGGACCACAATGAGCAGTTCTTC
clone size: few
V gene: TRBV14
J gene: TRBJ2-1
D gene: TRBD2

CDR3 protein: CASSLTPQGEGYTF
CDR3 DNA: TGTGCCAGCAGCTTAACGCCACAGGGGGAGGGCTACACCTTC
clone size: few
V gene: TRBV11-2
J gene: TRBJ1-2
D gene: TRBD1

CDR3 protein: CASSLTRDTEAFF
CDR3 DNA: TGTGCCAGCAGCTTAACTAGGGACACTGAAGCTTTCTTT
clone size: many
V gene: TRBV7-3
J gene: TRBJ1-1
D gene: NA

CDR3 protein: CAWKVAGGVTQYF
CDR3 DNA: TGTGCCTGGAAGGTAGCGGGAGGGGTAACGCAGTATTTT
clone size: NA
V gene: TRBV30
J gene: TRBJ2-3
D gene: TRBD2

CDR3 protein: CASSLSPPNTGELFF
CDR3 DNA: TGTGCCAGCAGCTTATCCCCTCCGAACACCGGGGAGCTGTTTTTT
clone size: few
V gene: TRBV7-9
J gene: TRBJ2-2
D gene: NA

CDR3 protein: CASSLRAGEDEQFF
CDR3 DNA: TGTGCCAGCAGTTTAAGGGCCGGTGAAGATGAGCAGTTCTTC
clone size: few
V gene: TRBV12-3/TRBV12-4
J gene: TRBJ2-1
D gene: NA

CDR3 protein: CSAPTTDTQYF
CDR3 DNA: TGCAGTGCTCCGACCACAGATACGCAGTATTTT
clone size: NA
V gene: TRBV20-1
J gene: TRBJ2-3
D gene: NA

CDR3 protein: CASGLSETQYF
CDR3 DNA: TGTGCTAGTGGTTTGAGTGAGACCCAGTACTTC
clone size: NA
V gene: TRBV12-5
J gene: TRBJ2-5
D gene: NA

CDR3 protein: CATSDGDRKAFF
CDR3 DNA: TGTGCCACCAGTGATGGAGACAGGAAAGCTTTCTTT
clone size: few
V gene: TRBV24-1
J gene: TRBJ1-1
D gene: NA

CDR3 protein: CASSDSFYSANYGYTF
CDR3 DNA: TGTGCCAGCAGTGACAGTTTTTACTCAGCTAACTATGGCTACACCTTC
clone size: NA
V gene: TRBV6-2/TRBV6-3
J gene: TRBJ1-2
D gene: NA

CDR3 protein: CASSQSAGFSGELFF
CDR3 DNA: TGCGCCAGCAGCCAATCGGCAGGATTCAGCGGGGAGCTGTTTTTT
clone size: few
V gene: TRBV4-3
J gene: TRBJ2-2
D gene: NA

CDR3 protein: CASSLPFTDTQYF
CDR3 DNA: TGTGCCAGCAGCTTACCGTTCACAGATACGCAGTATTTT
clone size: many
V gene: TRBV7-2
J gene: TRBJ2-3
D gene: NA

CDR3 protein: CASSEGGDEQFF
CDR3 DNA: TGTGCCAGCAGTGAAGGGGGTGATGAGCAGTTCTTC
clone size: once
V gene: TRBV2
J gene: TRBJ2-1
D gene: NA

CDR3 protein: CSAGQSNSPLHF
CDR3 DNA: TGCAGTGCGGGACAGTCTAATTCACCCCTCCACTTT
clone size: NA
V gene: TRBV20-1
J gene: TRBJ1-6
D gene: TRBD1

CDR3 protein: CASSLDGGPRGSPLHF
CDR3 DNA: TGCGCCAGCAGCTTGGACGGCGGGCCCAGGGGATCACCCCTCCACTTT
clone size: NA
V gene: TRBV5-1
J gene: TRBJ1-6
D gene: NA

CDR3 protein: CASRTGNQPQHF
CDR3 DNA: TGTGCCAGCCGGACAGGGAATCAGCCCCAGCATTTT
clone size: many
V gene: TRBV12-3/TRBV12-4
J gene: TRBJ1-5
D gene: TRBD1

CDR3 protein: CSARGDRYTGELFF
CDR3 DNA: TGCAGCGCCCGAGGGGACAGATACACCGGGGAGCTGTTTTTT
clone size: NA
V gene: TRBV29-1
J gene: TRBJ2-2
D gene: TRBD1

CDR3 protein: CASSLARGEYTDTQYF
CDR3 DNA: TGTGCCAGCAGCTTAGCACGGGGGGAATACACAGATACGCAGTATTTT
clone size: few
V gene: TRBV7-9
J gene: TRBJ2-3
D gene: TRBD2

CDR3 protein: CASSLGGEVYEQYF
CDR3 DNA: TGCGCCAGCAGCTTGGGAGGGGAGGTCTACGAGCAGTACTTC
clone size: few
V gene: TRBV5-1
J gene: TRBJ2-7
D gene: NA

CDR3 protein: CASTPQGYEQYF
CDR3 DNA: TGTGCCAGCACCCCCCAGGGGTACGAGCAGTACTTC
clone size: NA
V gene: TRBV5-5
J gene: TRBJ2-7
D gene: NA

CDR3 protein: CASSPGGGLTYEQYF
CDR3 DNA: TGCGCCAGCAGCCCGGGGGGGGGTCTCACCTACGAGCAGTACTTC
clone size: NA
V gene: TRBV5-1
J gene: TRBJ2-7
D gene: TRBD2

CDR3 protein: CASSYRRQGEKGNEQYF
CDR3 DNA: TGTGCCAGCAGTTACAGGCGTCAGGGGGAGAAAGGGAACGAGCAGTACTTC
clone size: NA
V gene: TRBV6-5
J gene: TRBJ2-7
D gene: TRBD1

CDR3 protein: CAWSTSFITDTQYF
CDR3 DNA: TGTGCCTGGAGCACGTCCTTTATCACAGATACGCAGTATTTT
clone size: NA
V gene: TRBV30
J gene: TRBJ2-3
D gene: NA

CDR3 protein: CASSSGTMYNEQFF
CDR3 DNA: TGTGCCAGCAGTTCTGGGACTATGTACAATGAGCAGTTCTTC
clone size: few
V gene: TRBV12-3/TRBV12-4
J gene: TRBJ2-1
D gene: TRBD2

CDR3 protein: CSAGPSRDTQYF
CDR3 DNA: TGCAGCGCGGGACCCTCAAGGGATACGCAGTATTTT
clone size: NA
V gene: TRBV29-1
J gene: TRBJ2-3
D gene: NA

CDR3 protein: CASSPGGAVRNEQFF
CDR3 DNA: TGTGCCAGCAGCCCCGGGGGCGCGGTGCGCAATGAGCAGTTCTTC
clone size: NA
V gene: TRBV6-4
J gene: TRBJ2-1
D gene: NA

CDR3 protein: CASSPGGRTYGYTF
CDR3 DNA: TGTGCCAGCAGCCCCGGCGGGCGGACCTATGGCTACACCTTC
clone size: few
V gene: TRBV12-3/TRBV12-4
J gene: TRBJ1-2
D gene: NA

CDR3 protein: CASSLGGVAVLYEQYF
CDR3 DNA: TGCGCCAGCAGCTTGGGCGGCGTGGCGGTACTCTACGAGCAGTACTTC
clone size: NA
V gene: TRBV5-1
J gene: TRBJ2-7
D gene: NA

CDR3 protein: CSALLASGTDTQYF
CDR3 DNA: TGCAGTGCTCTACTAGCGAGTGGTACAGATACGCAGTATTTT
clone size: few
V gene: TRBV20-1
J gene: TRBJ2-3
D gene: TRBD2

CDR3 protein: CSGVAASYNEQFF
CDR3 DNA: TGCAGTGGAGTAGCGGCCTCCTACAATGAGCAGTTCTTC
clone size: medium-sized
V gene: TRBV20-1
J gene: TRBJ2-1
D gene: NA

CDR3 protein: CSVPGRRYQETQYF
CDR3 DNA: TGCAGCGTCCCGGGACGCCGGTACCAAGAGACCCAGTACTTC
clone size: few
V gene: TRBV29-1
J gene: TRBJ2-5
D gene: NA